The 24 T cell receptor beta chains reported below all come from one sample, sequenced in a study of blood T cell repertoires in COVID-19. Clones were sequenced by immunoSEQ multiplex PCR, and TCRdb holds only the in-frame ones, with some missing. This sample carries around 150,000 clones, 60% to 80% of them seen once, and the ten largest clones take approximately 9.9%. Sequencing was done on a sample of peripheral blood. Every receptor here comes from a man aged 60 to 69 who had recovered from COVID-19.

J is TRBJ1-2 and V is TRBV5-1; TRBD1 might be the D (5 bases). Trimming cost V 0 bases and J 4 bases, with 7 bases left between them. Germline lookup yields CDR1 SGHRS and CDR2 YFSETQ. The CDR3 covers 13 residues. This chain's CDR3 is CASSLETGYGYTF. The CDR3 DNA follows: TGCGCCAGCAGCTTGGAAACAGGCTATGGCTACACCTTC.

This chain uses TRBV6-2 or TRBV6-3 with TRBJ2-5, with 9 nucleotides matching TRBD1. CDR1 is MNHEY, CDR2 SVGEGT, per germline. Trimming at V came to 5 bases and at J to 5 bases, leaving 21 bases not matched to a gene. The CDR3 is 19 residues long. The CDR3 spells CASSRPPLPDRGPLETQYF. The CDR3 bases are TGTGCCAGCAGTCGGCCGCCCCTCCCGGACAGGGGACCCTTGGAGACCCAGTACTTC.

This clone was detected only a few times. J is TRBJ2-2 and V is TRBV6-5; weak D call: TRBD1 (5 bases). This CDR3 has 15 residues. Germline V CDR1 and CDR2: MNHEY, SVGAGI. The V end lost 6 bases, the J end lost 2 bases, and 13 bases lay between the germline ends. The CDR3 sequence: CASRTPQGNTGELFF. The CDR3 coding sequence is TGTGCCAGCAGAACCCCCCAGGGCAACACCGGGGAGCTGTTTTTT.

The gene calls are TRBV11-2 and TRBJ2-7, with D possibly TRBD1 on 6 matching bases. Deletions cut 2 bases from V and 6 bases from J, with 11 bases between. This CDR3 has 13 amino acids. Germline V gene sequence: CDR1 SGHAT, CDR2 FQNNGV. The CDR3 sequence is CASSLLSGAEQYF. As DNA, the CDR3 is TGTGCCAGCAGCTTATTATCAGGGGCCGAGCAGTACTTC.

The chain uses TRBV28 and TRBJ1-1; D remains unclear. Germline V CDR1 and CDR2: MDHEN, SYDVKM. Trimming stripped 5 bases from V and 7 bases from J, with 17 bases between. The CDR3 covers 14 residues. In nucleotides, the CDR3 is TGTGCCAGCAGTCTCCACGCCAGATCTGTTGAAGCTTTCTTT. Amino acids: CASSLHARSVEAFF.

The gene calls are TRBV12-3 or TRBV12-4 and TRBJ2-3; tentative D call: TRBD1 (5 bases). Trimming removed 5 bases from V and 4 bases from J, with 10 bases in between. The CDR3 consists of 13 residues. CDR3 bases: TGTGCCAGCAGTAAAACAGGCCCAGATACGCAGTATTTT. Residues: CASSKTGPDTQYF.

V is TRBV28 and J is TRBJ1-5; no reliable D call. V was pared by 2 bases and J by 7 bases, with 24 bases between. Germline CDR1 is MDHEN and CDR2 is SYDVKM. The CDR3 has 18 amino acids. In nucleotides, the CDR3 is TGTGCCAGCAGTTTAGCGGGGTTGGGGAGTACCTTCGGACAGCCCCAGCATTTT. The encoded protein is CASSLAGLGSTFGQPQHF. Full variable domain (rest looked up from reference TRBV28 and TRBJ1-5): DVKVTQSSRYLVKRTGEKVFLECVQDMDHENMFWYRQDPGLGLRLIYFSYDVKMKEKGDIPEGYSVSREKKERFSLILESASTNQTSMYLCASSLAGLGSTFGQPQHFGDGTRLSIL.

This clone came up once. This chain joins TRBV3-1 (or the pseudogene TRBV3-2) and TRBJ2-5, with 7 bases fitting TRBD2. The CDR3 contains 15 residues. V was clipped by 3 bases and J by 4 bases; unmatched bases: 8. CDR1 and CDR2 from the germline V gene are LGHDT and YNNKEL (reference sequence). CDR3 nucleotides: TGTGCCAGCAGCCAGAGAACTAGCGCCCCAGAGACCCAGTACTTC. It specifies CASSQRTSAPETQYF.

V and J are TRBV4-3 and TRBJ2-7; D possibly corresponds to TRBD2 (7 bases). The CDR3 sequence is 15 residues long. The V end was cut by 4 bases, the J end by 2 bases, with 15 bases between. CDR1 and CDR2 (germline): LGHNA, YSLEER. The CDR3 here is CASSRGGGPTYEQYF. The CDR3 DNA is TGCGCCAGCAGCCGGGGAGGGGGGCCCACCTACGAGCAGTACTTC.

The V call is TRBV5-4, the J call TRBJ2-2, with 10 bases lining up with TRBD1. Germline CDR1 and CDR2: SGHNT and YYREEE (reference sequence). J was trimmed by 1 base and V by 3 bases; bases with no gene match: 0. The CDR3 extends over 15 amino acids. The CDR3 sequence is CASSWDRGNTGELFF. The CDR3 DNA follows: TGTGCCAGCAGCTGGGACAGGGGGAACACCGGGGAGCTGTTTTTT. The variable domain in full, with the rest retrieved from reference TRBV5-4 and TRBJ2-2, is ETGVTQSPTHLIKTRGQQVTLRCSSQSGHNTVSWYQQALGQGPQFIFQYYREEENGRGNFPPRFSGLQFPNYSSELNVNALELDDSALYLCASSWDRGNTGELFFGEGSRLTVL.

The J gene is TRBJ2-7, the V gene TRBV27; weak D call: TRBD1 (6 bases). The CDR3 is 15 amino acids. Germline assignment: CDR1 MNHEY and CDR2 SMNVEV (reference sequence). Trimming left V 4 bases short and J 1 base short, with 14 bases between. The CDR3: CASSSPGQASYEQYF. DNA for the CDR3: TGTGCCAGCAGTTCACCGGGACAAGCTTCCTACGAGCAGTACTTC.

The V call is TRBV5-5, the J call TRBJ1-1; D not certain. Per germline, CDR1 SGHKS and CDR2 YYEKEE (reference sequence). CDR3 size: 14 residues. V was clipped by 3 bases and J by 5 bases, with 14 bases between them. The CDR3 is CASSSGGRVTEAFF. DNA for the CDR3: TGTGCCAGCAGCTCCGGTGGGAGGGTTACTGAAGCTTTCTTT.

This clone was counted many times. The chain links TRBV7-9 to TRBJ1-5; D remains unclear. Germline loops: CDR1 SEHNR, CDR2 FQNEAQ (reference sequence). The CDR3 covers 17 residues. V gave up 0 bases and J gave up 2 bases, with 14 bases separating them. This CDR3 is CASSLAFEQQGNQPQHF. In DNA, the CDR3 is TGTGCCAGCAGCTTAGCGTTTGAACAGCAGGGCAATCAGCCCCAGCATTTT.

CDR3 amino acids: CASSFATDTQYF. CDR3 sequence (DNA): TGTGCCAGCAGTTTTGCGACAGATACGCAGTATTTT. The chain uses TRBV28 and TRBJ2-3; no firm D call. This CDR3 is built from 12 residues. V was shortened by 3 bases and J by 3 bases, with 4 bases between the two germline ends. Germline CDR1 and CDR2: MDHEN and SYDVKM.

This clone turned up a few times. The rearrangement links TRBV30 to TRBJ1-4; a possible D gene is TRBD1 (5 bases). Per the germline V gene, CDR1 is GTSNPN and CDR2 is SVGIG (reference sequence). The CDR3 is 15 residues long. The V gene lost 1 base and the J gene lost 7 bases, with 16 bases spanning the gap. The CDR3 here is CAWSGWGQEFEKLFF. For the CDR3, the DNA is TGTGCCTGGAGTGGATGGGGCCAGGAATTTGAAAAACTGTTTTTT.

The V call is TRBV6-5, the J call TRBJ1-5; tentative D call: TRBD1 (6 bases). Deletions cut 6 bases from V and 9 bases from J, with 15 bases between. The CDR3 has 13 amino acids. From germline, CDR1 is MNHEY and CDR2 SVGAGI. CDR3 DNA: TGTGCCAGCAGCCCGGACAGAAAGGGGCCCCAGCATTTT. Its protein is CASSPDRKGPQHF.

The chain couples TRBV6-6 to TRBJ2-1; no firm D call. Trimming pared 5 bases from V and 3 bases from J, leaving 20 bases between. Germline CDR1 is MNHNY and CDR2 is SVGAGI (reference sequence). The CDR3 is 17 amino acids. The CDR3 sequence: CASSRLSGLINYNEQFF. Written as DNA, the CDR3 is TGTGCCAGCAGTCGATTGTCTGGTCTAATAAACTACAATGAGCAGTTCTTC.

CDR3 protein: CSAAGTSGRDLAGELFF. CDR3 nucleotides: TGCAGCGCCGCCGGGACTAGCGGGAGGGACTTGGCCGGGGAGCTGTTTTTT. This chain links TRBV29-1 with TRBJ2-2; TRBD2 aligns across 16 bases. The trim removed 7 bases at V and 6 bases at J, leaving 11 bases unmatched. The germline V gene encodes CDR1 SQVTM and CDR2 ANQGSEA. The CDR3 spans 17 residues.

The CDR3 spells CASSLYRTNTEAFF. The CDR3 DNA is TGTGCCAGCAGCTTGTACAGGACGAACACTGAAGCTTTCTTT. The chain links TRBV7-2 to TRBJ1-1; TRBD1 might be the D (5 bases). Germline values: CDR1 SGHTA, CDR2 FQGNSA. The CDR3 extends over 14 amino acids. The germline V and J ends were trimmed by 3 bases and 1 base, with 9 bases remaining between them.

The chain has TRBV18 and TRBJ1-2; TRBD1 matches 7 bases. Germline CDR1 reads KGHSH; CDR2 reads LQKENI. This CDR3 is built from 13 residues. Trimming removed 3 bases from V and 6 bases from J; junction bases left unmatched: 4. This CDR3 reads CASSPIDRDGYTF. The CDR3 nucleotides read TGTGCCAGCTCACCCATAGACAGGGATGGCTACACCTTC.

The chain combines TRBV2 with TRBJ2-6; 7 positions agree with TRBD2. CDR1 SNHLY and CDR2 FYNNEI come from the germline V gene. Unmatched junction bases numbered 13, after V lost 3 bases and J lost 2 bases. CDR3 length equals 19 residues. The CDR3 DNA sequence: TGTGCCAGCAGTGATCCCGTAGAGCGGGGAGACGCTGGGGCCAACGTCCTGACTTTC. Translating it yields CASSDPVERGDAGANVLTF.

This clone was observed a single time. The gene calls are TRBV29-1 and TRBJ2-1; D possibly corresponds to TRBD1 (5 bases). Germline assignment: CDR1 SQVTM and CDR2 ANQGSEA. V was clipped by 0 bases and J by 6 bases, with 12 bases between them. The length of the CDR3 is 14 residues. The CDR3 DNA is TGCAGCGTTGAAGATCCCGGACACCCCAATGAGCAGTTCTTC. Protein product: CSVEDPGHPNEQFF.

The rearrangement joins TRBV6-5 to TRBJ1-3; 7 bases map to TRBD1. Looked up from germline, CDR1 is MNHEY and CDR2 is SVGAGI. Trimming cost V 4 bases and J 4 bases; bases outside gene matches: 10. The CDR3 consists of 16 residues. The CDR3 protein is CASSFVQGTAGNTIYF. DNA of the CDR3: TGTGCCAGCAGTTTCGTACAGGGGACAGCAGGAAACACCATATATTTT.

The sample holds a few counts of this clone. The chain joins TRBV7-2 to TRBJ2-7, with TRBD2 matching over 7 bases. Germline loops: CDR1 SGHTA, CDR2 FQGNSA. This CDR3 region has 14 residues. V gave up 5 bases and J gave up 4 bases; unmatched junction bases: 8. The CDR3 spells CASSEGLVPYEQYF. The CDR3 DNA sequence: TGTGCCAGCAGCGAAGGACTAGTACCTTACGAGCAGTACTTC.